Following are 8 T cell receptor beta chains from one sample sequenced in a study of vaccination and CD4 T cells after COVID-19. No antigen has been assigned to these receptors. Once obtained from cultured CD4+ T cells, the DNA was sequenced using the Oncomine TCR Beta short-read assay. One entry per CDR3 protein results from TCRdb running MiXCR on the PCR reads. Of 15,000 to 20,000 distinct CDR3 sequences listed, 45% to 60% are singletons. Documented treatment: approximately 9-day PBMC culture with coronavirus spike peptide pools or control peptides (ViraFEST assay). This specimen consisted of CD4+ T cells from blood, cultured in vitro, obtained after SARS-CoV-2 vaccination. These receptors were taken from a human donor who had recovered from COVID-19.

The chain has TRBV20-1 and TRBJ2-1; D may be TRBD1 or TRBD2 (5 bases each). This CDR3 region has 15 residues. Germline V gene sequence: CDR1 DFQATT, CDR2 SNEGSKA (reference sequence). V was pared by 3 bases and J by 5 bases, with 17 bases between. The CDR3 region is CSASPPPSGHNEQFF. In DNA, the CDR3 is TGCAGTGCTAGTCCCCCCCCATCGGGACACAATGAGCAGTTCTTC.

CDR3 bases: TGTGCCAGCAGTTTAAGGGGAGGTAGAAGCGCTGGCTACACCTTC. Its translation is CASSLRGGRSAGYTF. This chain joins TRBV27 and TRBJ1-2, with D tentatively TRBD1 (5 bases). This CDR3 has 15 residues. V lost 2 bases and J 7 bases, leaving 17 bases between the germline ends. Per the germline V gene, CDR1 is MNHEY and CDR2 is SMNVEV (reference sequence).

This chain connects TRBV7-2 to TRBJ1-1; no reliable D call. The CDR3 covers 13 residues. CDR1 is SGHTA and CDR2 is FQGNSA in the germline V gene. V shed 4 bases and J shed 3 bases, with 9 bases lying between them. The CDR3 bases are TGTGCCAGCAGCTCAAGGGCGTACACTGAAGCTTTCTTT. It codes for CASSSRAYTEAFF.

The genes are TRBV7-9 and TRBJ1-1; the D gene is possibly TRBD1 (6 bases). This CDR3 region has 13 residues. Trimming removed 0 bases from V and 10 bases from J, with 12 bases in between. Germline lookup yields CDR1 SEHNR and CDR2 FQNEAQ (reference sequence). The CDR3 DNA sequence: TGTGCCAGCAGCTTAGCGGAAGGAGGGGGAGCTTTCTTT. Amino acids: CASSLAEGGGAFF. The full variable domain, its missing parts supplied by reference TRBV7-9 and TRBJ1-1, is DTGVSQNPRHKITKRGQNVTFRCDPISEHNRLYWYRQTLGQGPEFLTYFQNEAQLEKSRLLSDRFSAERPKGSFSTLEIQRTEQGDSAMYLCASSLAEGGGAFFGQGTRLTVV.

The gene calls are TRBV20-1 and TRBJ1-4, with D possibly being TRBD1 (5 bases). CDR3 length: 16 amino acids. Deletions cut 5 bases from V and 4 bases from J, with 20 bases between. Germline assignment: CDR1 DFQATT and CDR2 SNEGSKA (reference sequence). As DNA, the CDR3 is TGCAGTGCTGCCACCGTAGAGGGACTGAGTAATGAAAAACTGTTTTTT. It encodes CSAATVEGLSNEKLFF.

The CDR3 nucleotides read TGTGCCAGCAGAAGGACAGGGGGCGACGTACACGAGCAGTACTTC. The encoded protein is CASRRTGGDVHEQYF. The rearrangement links TRBV6-1 to TRBJ2-7, with TRBD1 matching over 11 bases. From germline, CDR1 is MNHNS and CDR2 SASEGT. Trimming at V came to 6 bases and at J to 5 bases, leaving 9 bases not matched to a gene. The CDR3 covers 15 residues.

CDR3 loop: CASSQHGQGFTGELFF. CDR3 coding DNA: TGTGCCAGCAGCCAGCACGGACAGGGATTTACCGGGGAGCTGTTTTTT. The chain joins TRBV7-9 to TRBJ2-2; the match to TRBD1 covers 8 bases. V lost 5 bases and J lost 5; bases outside the gene matches: 10. The CDR3 is made up of 16 amino acids. From germline, CDR1 is SEHNR and CDR2 FQNEAQ (reference sequence). Using reference TRBV7-9 and TRBJ2-2 for the parts outside the CDR3, the full variable domain is DTGVSQNPRHKITKRGQNVTFRCDPISEHNRLYWYRQTLGQGPEFLTYFQNEAQLEKSRLLSDRFSAERPKGSFSTLEIQRTEQGDSAMYLCASSQHGQGFTGELFFGEGSRLTVL.

This chain links TRBV11-3 with TRBJ2-2; TRBD1 aligns across 7 bases. Per germline, CDR1 SGHNT and CDR2 YENEEA. The CDR3 runs 16 residues. Trimming removed 3 bases from V and 5 bases from J; junction bases left unmatched: 9. CDR3 protein: CASSFSKGARTGELFF. CDR3 DNA sequence: TGTGCCAGCAGCTTCTCTAAGGGGGCGCGGACCGGGGAGCTGTTTTTT.